This T cell receptor (beta chain) was observed in a study of human T cells and chemical hapten exposure (dated by TCRdb to the early 2020s). Context from the whole study: For sensitization, 2% DPC in acetone was applied to a 2 cm by 2 cm area of upper inner arm skin. Blood for TCR sequencing was provided by twenty-nine alopecia patients at one to four time points (pre-sensitization, 2, 6 and 24 weeks). Patch testing was performed on the upper back with Finn chambers containing 0.01% DPC, and the patch tests were scored after 6 days according to International Contact Dermatitis Research Group standards. Weekly therapeutic DPC doses were additionally applied to the scalp of patients throughout the approximately 25-week study period. Alopecia areata with under or over 50% scalp involvement, alopecia totalis and alopecia universalis were represented in the patient cohort, which was mostly female. Blood samples were taken from patients before sensitization (week 0) and then at 2, 6 and about 24 weeks after DPC sensitization. In alopecia patients, the study followed how the peripheral blood TCR repertoire changed in vivo over primary and secondary sensitization to diphenylcyclopropenone (DPC), a hapten. Libraries were combined into a pool for sequencing, and differences in TCR yield between samples came mainly from small differences in library volumes within the pool.

Regarding this clonotype: The antigen this receptor binds is unknown. No much larger clone exists at a distance of one base, and base qualities are not known.

Taken with the paper, the label for time point translates to: pre-sensitization, week 0. Interpreted using the paper, the treatment or condition label stands for: therapeutic diphenylcyclopropenone sensitization with weekly scalp DPC. At each patch-test visit, blood was drawn before the patch test was applied. Eligible patients were aged 18 to 70, diagnosed with alopecia, deemed suitable for DPC therapy, and excluded if pregnant. Unfractionated whole blood was collected in Tempus Blood RNA tubes, and total RNA was extracted from that blood. Overall results and qualifications from the work: No change with DPC sensitization was found in the number of TCRs above 1 in 1000 frequency, and no evidence of global repertoire structure alterations was found. Compared with pre-sensitization or healthy control sets, expanded TCRs formed significantly more large CDR3 similarity clusters, which is consistent with antigen-driven responses. Patch test score correlated positively with the number of PT1 expanded TCRs, reaching significance at thresholds 8, 16 and 32 but not at 4. All patients had alopecia, a presumed autoimmune disease, so their immune response might differ from that of healthy individuals. Repeated subsampling changed both the strength of the expansion versus patch-test correlation and the threshold at which that correlation became significant.

The junction shows trimming of 6 bases on V and 3 bases on J, plus 14 bases between the germline ends. CDR3 length: 15 amino acids, cysteine to phenylalanine. CDR3 DNA only is kept here, 45 bases in frame from base 1. Library generation was performed with RACE. Sequencing instrument: NextSeq 500. During library preparation, unique molecular identifiers were attached to individual cDNA molecules so that TCRs could be counted in a quantitative, reproducible way. Each blood RNA sample was used to sequence both TCR alpha and TCR beta chains. Processing in the source paper ran as follows. A median of approximately 100,000 TCRs per sample was observed, with a range of about 20,000 to 750,000. V, J and CDR3 annotation of the TCR reads was carried out using the Decombinator software suite. For the PS versus PT1 abundance plots, all samples were subsampled to the same number of TCRs (28,000). TCRs were defined as expanded if absent before sensitization and observed at least eight times at the 2-week time point. TCRdb reanalyzed the raw reads on its own, using fastp at Q25 for trimming and MiXCR for clone calling, and kept in-frame beta chains. Rows matching on CDR3 protein sequence are summarized as one entry with the most common DNA and genes. The V and J calls follow TCRdb's processing rather than the paper's. The table for this sample lists some 300,000 distinct CDR3 sequences; approximately 5.8% of them were counted only once. The top ten clones comprise less than 9% of the sample.

The chain is assembled from TRBV12-3 or TRBV12-4 and TRBJ2-2, with a weak D call of TRBD2 (6 bases match). This material consisted of whole blood, taken in connection with sensitization to the hapten diphenylcyclopropenone (DPC). The source is a woman between 18 and 29 years old with alopecia areata. Some clones in this sample may be carry-over from other donors' samples. The nucleotide sequence is given as TGTGCCAGCAGCCTGGGACTGGTGGACACCGGGGAGCTGTTTTTT. Translated, this gives CASSLGLVDTGELFF.